Presented here are 25 T cell receptor beta chains from one specimen sequenced in a study of beta chain features in type 1 diabetes. Expressed TCRB transcripts were sequenced because the isolated RNA had all been reverse transcribed beforehand. Only in-frame clones appear in the TCRdb table, and some are missing; sequencing was by immunoSEQ multiplex PCR. Among just over 450,000 clones listed, 25% to 35% were seen once. Material: naive CD4+ T cells from blood. The receptors were sampled from a man between 18 and 35 years old in good health.

This clone came up a few times. The identical CDR3 is also encoded by other nucleotide sequences in the sample. This chain joins TRBV29-1 and TRBJ2-3, with D possibly matching TRBD1 (5 bases). This CDR3 contains 12 residues. CDR1 is SQVTM and CDR2 is ANQGSEA in the germline V gene. With 2 bases removed from V and 6 bases from J, the gap between germline ends came to 9 bases. CDR3 sequence reads: CSVERGSDTQYF. In nucleotides, the CDR3 is TGCAGCGTTGAAAGGGGATCGGATACGCAGTATTTT.

The rearrangement joins TRBV9 to TRBJ2-1, with no clear D. CDR3 size: 12 residues. Germline values: CDR1 SGDLS, CDR2 YYNGEE. V gave up 4 bases and J gave up 8 bases, with 10 bases separating them. CDR3 region: CASSRLQDEQFF. CDR3 sequence (DNA): TGTGCCAGCAGCCGGCTGCAGGATGAGCAGTTCTTC.

The chain recombines TRBV30 with TRBJ2-7; 7 bases are shared with TRBD2. CDR1 and CDR2 (germline): GTSNPN, SVGIG (reference sequence). The CDR3 is made up of 16 amino acids. The trim removed 4 bases at V and 5 bases at J, leaving 17 bases unmatched. CDR3 residues: CAWNPGGGRKVHEQYF. As DNA, the CDR3 is TGTGCCTGGAATCCTGGCGGCGGGAGAAAAGTACACGAGCAGTACTTC.

This clone has more than one count but fewer than ten. The chain carries TRBV6-1 and TRBJ1-5, with unresolved D. The germline gives CDR1 MNHNS, CDR2 SASEGT. This CDR3 has 19 amino acids. With 2 bases removed from V and 0 bases from J, the gap between germline ends came to 20 bases. Here the CDR3 reads CASSEYALLGSDSNQPQHF. The CDR3 coding sequence is TGTGCCAGCAGTGAATATGCGTTGTTGGGGTCCGATAGCAATCAGCCCCAGCATTTT.

This chain uses TRBV7-9 with TRBJ2-6, with D possibly matching TRBD2 (5 bases). Between the trimmed V and J ends, which lost 5 bases and 2 bases, there was a span of 10 bases. Germline CDR1 reads SEHNR; CDR2 reads FQNEAQ (reference sequence). The CDR3 has 15 residues. CDR3 amino acids: CASSLLGAGANVLTF. As DNA, the CDR3 is TGTGCCAGCAGCCTCCTGGGAGCTGGGGCCAACGTCCTGACTTTC.

This clone was counted between two and nine times. The rearrangement uses TRBV5-1 and TRBJ2-1; 11 nucleotides agree with TRBD1. The CDR3 consists of 14 residues. The germline V gene has CDR1 SGHRS and CDR2 YFSETQ. Trimming at V came to 4 bases and at J to 6 bases, leaving 3 bases not matched to a gene. The CDR3 region is CASSRGQGGNEQFF. CDR3 DNA: TGCGCCAGCAGCAGGGGACAGGGGGGCAATGAGCAGTTCTTC.

This chain uses TRBV6-5 with TRBJ2-1, with 13 positions matching TRBD2. CDR1 MNHEY and CDR2 SVGAGI come from the germline V gene. The CDR3 covers 15 residues. The trim removed 8 bases at V and 7 bases at J, leaving 8 bases unmatched. CDR3: CASRRTSGGINEQFF. CDR3 nucleotides: TGTGCCAGCCGACGGACTAGCGGGGGAATTAATGAGCAGTTCTTC.

V and J are TRBV4-1 and TRBJ2-3; 7 bases are a match to TRBD2. After removal of 4 bases from V and 3 bases from J, the junction contained 7 bases not matched to a gene. The V gene's germline CDR1 is MGHRA and CDR2 YSYEKL. The CDR3 runs to 15 residues. The CDR3 reads CASSLVGTTTDTQYF. CDR3 bases: TGCGCCAGCAGCCTCGTTGGGACTACGACAGATACGCAGTATTTT.

This clone came up a few times. The chain links TRBV30 to TRBJ2-1; 9 bases are a match to TRBD2. CDR1 is GTSNPN and CDR2 is SVGIG in the germline V gene (reference sequence). Trimming took 1 base from V and 12 from J; bases not matched to a gene: 1. There are 11 residues in the CDR3. The CDR3 loop reads CAWSATSGQFF. For the CDR3, the DNA is TGTGCCTGGAGTGCGACTAGCGGGCAGTTCTTC.

This clone was observed a handful of times. The chain couples TRBV29-1 to TRBJ1-1; D ambiguous. This CDR3 has 12 amino acids. V was trimmed by 3 bases and J by 3 bases, leaving 8 bases between them. In germline, CDR1 is SQVTM, CDR2 ANQGSEA. The CDR3 sequence: CSVDGDDTEAFF. In nucleotides, the CDR3 is TGCAGCGTTGACGGAGACGACACTGAAGCTTTCTTT. Looking up the rest from reference TRBV29-1 and TRBJ1-1 gives the full variable domain: SAVISQKPSRDICQRGTSLTIQCQVDSQVTMMFWYRQQPGQSLTLIATANQGSEATYESGFVIDKFPISRPNLTFSTLTVSNMSPEDSSIYLCSVDGDDTEAFFGQGTRLTVV.

The rearrangement links TRBV7-2 to TRBJ2-5; D might be TRBD1 (5 bases). The germline V and J ends were trimmed by 5 bases and 4 bases, with 14 bases remaining between them. The CDR3 is made up of 14 amino acids. The germline CDR1 and CDR2 sequences are SGHTA and FQGNSA. The CDR3 sequence: CASSASRVAETQYF. The CDR3 coding sequence is TGTGCCAGCAGCGCCTCCAGGGTGGCAGAGACCCAGTACTTC.

The table lists this clone with a few counts. The chain combines TRBV6-6 with TRBJ1-4; D gene unclear. CDR3 length equals 12 residues. V lost 0 bases and J 8 bases, leaving 4 bases between the germline ends. Germline V lookup: CDR1 MNHNY, CDR2 SVGAGI (reference sequence). CDR3 sequence (DNA): TGTGCCAGCAGTTACTCGCAGGAAAAACTGTTTTTT. Its translation is CASSYSQEKLFF.

This clone has just one count. Other DNA sequences in this sample translate to the same CDR3. V usage is TRBV20-1 and J usage is TRBJ1-1; unclear D gene. Germline-derived CDR1 and CDR2 are DFQATT and SNEGSKA (reference sequence). The CDR3 runs 11 residues. Trimming removed 3 bases from V and 1 base from J, with 3 bases in between. DNA of the CDR3: TGCAGTGCTAGCCAGAACACTGAAGCTTTCTTT. Translated, it gives CSASQNTEAFF.

This clone has just a few counts. The genes are TRBV29-1 and TRBJ1-1; D unclear. V lost 6 bases and J lost 7, with 18 bases in between. The CDR3 spans 13 residues. From germline, CDR1 is SQVTM and CDR2 ANQGSEA. The CDR3: CSVEKSGRLEAFF. The CDR3 nucleotides read TGCAGCGTCGAGAAGAGTGGTCGGCTTGAAGCTTTCTTT.

The V call is TRBV11-2, the J call TRBJ2-7, with D possibly matching TRBD2 (7 bases). This CDR3 has 14 amino acids. Germline-derived CDR1 and CDR2 are SGHAT and FQNNGV. Trimming stripped 8 bases from V and 4 bases from J, with 18 bases between. The CDR3 sequence is CASPLGGAQYEQYF. The CDR3 DNA sequence: TGTGCCAGCCCTCTTGGGGGGGCGCAGTACGAGCAGTACTTC.

The chain recombines TRBV4-1 with TRBJ1-2, with TRBD1 as a possible D gene (5 bases). Per the germline V gene, CDR1 is MGHRA and CDR2 is YSYEKL. This CDR3 comprises 14 residues. Between the trimmed V and J ends, which lost 0 bases and 7 bases, there was a span of 12 bases. CDR3 region: CASSQEGRGGGYTF. CDR3 DNA: TGCGCCAGCAGCCAAGAGGGCCGGGGCGGTGGCTACACCTTC.

This chain uses TRBV25-1 with TRBJ2-1; D not resolved. The CDR3 is 16 amino acids. Per the germline V gene, CDR1 is MGHDK and CDR2 is SYGVNS. The V and J ends lost 8 bases and 3 bases respectively, with 20 bases between them. CDR3 loop: CASAKSTGPNYNEQFF. The CDR3 DNA follows: TGTGCCAGCGCCAAATCAACTGGACCCAACTACAATGAGCAGTTCTTC.

This clone was detected a few times. The chain combines TRBV5-1 with TRBJ2-3; 9 bases fit TRBD2. Unmatched junction bases numbered 2, after V lost 0 bases and J lost 3 bases. Germline-derived CDR1 and CDR2 are SGHRS and YFSETQ. The CDR3 covers 15 residues. As DNA, the CDR3 is TGCGCCAGCAGCTTGGTAGCGGGAGCGACAGATACGCAGTATTTT. This codes for CASSLVAGATDTQYF.

This clone occurred a few times. The chain employs TRBV7-9 and TRBJ2-3; no clear D. Trimming removed 7 bases at V and 4 bases at J, with 21 bases between. This CDR3 has 16 amino acids. CDR1 and CDR2 (germline): SEHNR, FQNEAQ (reference sequence). Here the CDR3 reads CASTSVERQPPDTQYF. CDR3 DNA sequence: TGTGCCAGCACCTCAGTTGAACGACAACCCCCAGATACGCAGTATTTT.

This chain connects TRBV29-1 to TRBJ1-2; 10 nucleotides agree with TRBD1. Germline V gives CDR1 SQVTM, CDR2 ANQGSEA. J was trimmed by 2 bases and V by 4 bases; bases with no gene match: 4. The CDR3 runs 14 residues. CDR3 loop: CSVVGGQGNYGYTF. In DNA form, the CDR3 reads TGCAGCGTTGTGGGGGGACAGGGGAACTATGGCTACACCTTC.

The V call is TRBV5-1, the J call TRBJ2-5; TRBD1 matches at 8 bases. This CDR3 has 16 residues. After removal of 0 bases from V and 4 bases from J, the junction contained 8 bases not matched to a gene. Looked up from germline, CDR1 is SGHRS and CDR2 is YFSETQ. The CDR3: CASSLAGATGAETQYF. As DNA, the CDR3 is TGCGCCAGCAGCTTGGCCGGGGCGACAGGGGCAGAGACCCAGTACTTC. The full variable domain, its missing parts supplied by reference TRBV5-1 and TRBJ2-5, is KAGVTQTPRYLIKTRGQQVTLSCSPISGHRSVSWYQQTPGQGLQFLFEYFSETQRNKGNFPGRFSGRQFSNSRSEMNVSTLELGDSALYLCASSLAGATGAETQYFGPGTRLLVL.

This clone was observed a few times. This chain uses TRBV28 with TRBJ2-7; possible D gene TRBD2, 6 bases. V lost 2 bases and J 5 bases, leaving 10 bases between the germline ends. The CDR3 extends over 13 amino acids. The germline gives CDR1 MDHEN, CDR2 SYDVKM. The CDR3 DNA sequence: TGTGCCAGCAGTTTACTAGCGTCCAACGAGCAGTACTTC. It encodes CASSLLASNEQYF. The full variable domain, rest sourced from reference TRBV28 and TRBJ2-7, is DVKVTQSSRYLVKRTGEKVFLECVQDMDHENMFWYRQDPGLGLRLIYFSYDVKMKEKGDIPEGYSVSREKKERFSLILESASTNQTSMYLCASSLLASNEQYFGPGTRLTVT.

This clone was detected only a few times. The chain combines TRBV29-1 with TRBJ2-7; D perhaps matches TRBD1 (6 bases). Germline V CDR1 and CDR2: SQVTM, ANQGSEA. The CDR3 sequence is 13 residues long. Trimming took off 3 bases at V and 2 bases at J, with 11 bases between the two ends. The CDR3 coding sequence is TGCAGCGTTGAGGCCAGGGGAACCTACGAGCAGTACTTC. Its protein is CSVEARGTYEQYF.

The chain employs TRBV4-3 and TRBJ2-1; D is uncertain. V lost 1 base and J lost 3, with 10 bases in between. The CDR3 length is 15 residues. Germline loops: CDR1 LGHNA, CDR2 YSLEER. The CDR3 nucleotides are TGCGCCAGCAGCCAAGTAATCTCAGGCTACAATGAGCAGTTCTTC. Translated: CASSQVISGYNEQFF.

The chain links TRBV4-3 to TRBJ2-3; no firm D call. CDR1 LGHNA and CDR2 YSLEER come from the germline V gene. The ends were cut back, 4 bases at V and 1 base at J, with 12 bases in the middle. The CDR3 totals 15 residues. The CDR3 loop reads CASSRRSDRTDTQYF. The CDR3 DNA is TGCGCCAGCAGCCGGCGGAGCGACCGCACAGATACGCAGTATTTT.